These 26 T cell receptor beta chains were sequenced from one sample in a study of liver allograft versus peripheral blood T cells. Study in general: Intrahepatic T cell receptor repertoires from transplanted livers were compared against repertoires in recipients' peripheral blood.

In TCRdb, the reads were re-called with MiXCR into one record per CDR3 protein. The data hold some 2,600 distinct CDR3 sequences, with over 15% observed a single time. The receptors shown here come from a human patient who had a liver transplant. Among the T cells, some may be from the graft donor.

In its sample, this clonotype was seen many times. The chain joins TRBV6-5 to TRBJ2-7; TRBD1 or TRBD2 may be the D gene (5 bases each). V dropped 4 bases and J dropped 3 bases, with 16 bases sitting between them. Germline CDR1 and CDR2: MNHEY and SVGAGI. CDR3 size: 15 residues. In nucleotides, the CDR3 is TGTGCCAGCAGTTCCACCGGGACCCAGTACTACGAGCAGTACTTC. This encodes CASSSTGTQYYEQYF.

By sample fraction, this clonotype is medium-sized (0.01 to 0.1%). J is TRBJ1-2 and V is TRBV27; D remains unclear. The CDR3 spans 15 residues. The V end lost 3 bases, the J end lost 4 bases, and 15 bases lay between the germline ends. The germline CDR1 and CDR2 sequences are MNHEY and SMNVEV (reference sequence). The CDR3 DNA follows: TGTGCCAGCAGTTTGTTTTTCGGGCAGGTCTATGGCTACACCTTC. Translation gives CASSLFFGQVYGYTF.

This clonotype is medium-sized within its sample. The V gene is TRBV9, the J gene TRBJ1-6; possibly TRBD1 for D (5 bases). V was shortened by 0 bases and J by 9 bases, with 10 bases between the two germline ends. The CDR3 consists of 14 residues. CDR1 and CDR2 from the germline V gene are SGDLS and YYNGEE. CDR3 sequence (DNA): TGTGCCAGCAGCGTAGGGGGCGTCAGTTCACCCCTCCACTTT. It yields the protein CASSVGGVSSPLHF.

In its sample, this clonotype is medium-sized (0.01 to 0.1%). The CDR3 DNA sequence: TGTGCCAGCAGCTTGGGAGGGTTCAGCCAGCCCCAGCATTTT. Encoded protein: CASSLGGFSQPQHF. The chain joins TRBV5-6 to TRBJ1-5; D is undetermined. The V and J ends lost 0 bases and 7 bases respectively, with 11 bases between them. The CDR3 sequence is 14 residues long. Germline V CDR1 and CDR2: SGHDT, YYEEEE.

Points on this clonotype: This could be a read error, since a much larger clone is one nucleotide away. The J gene is TRBJ2-1, the V gene TRBV11-2; TRBD1 matches at 7 bases. From germline, CDR1 is SGHAT and CDR2 FQNNGV. The CDR3 is 18 residues long. CDR3: CASSLRPRDSHSNNEQFF. CDR3 sequence (DNA): TGTGCCAGCAGCTTAAGACCCCGGGACAGCCACTCCAACAATGAGCAGTTCTTC. Filled out from reference TRBV11-2 and TRBJ2-1, the complete variable domain reads EAGVAQSPRYKIIEKRQSVAFWCNPISGHATLYWYQQILGQGPKLLIQFQNNGVVDDSQLPKDRFSAERLKGVDSTLKIQPAKLEDSAVYLCASSLRPRDSHSNNEQFFGPGTRLTVL.

By share of the sample, this clonotype is medium-sized. V is TRBV27 and J is TRBJ1-5, with 7 bases identical to TRBD1. The CDR3 covers 16 residues. The V gene end was trimmed by 5 bases and the J gene end by 6 bases; junction bases not matched to a gene: 13. From germline, CDR1 is MNHEY and CDR2 SMNVEV (reference sequence). CDR3 region: CASSARGSGVSQPQHF. The CDR3 DNA sequence: TGTGCCAGCAGTGCCAGGGGGAGCGGTGTGAGTCAGCCCCAGCATTTT.

This clonotype rates as medium-sized. V gene TRBV19 combines with J gene TRBJ2-7; 9 bases fit TRBD2. The V and J ends lost 1 base and 6 bases, in that order; junction bases with no gene match: 10. Looked up from germline, CDR1 is LNHDA and CDR2 is SQIVND (reference sequence). This CDR3 comprises 16 residues. The CDR3 loop reads CASSIGSPAGGGEQYF. The CDR3 region has the DNA TGTGCCAGTAGTATAGGGAGCCCAGCGGGAGGAGGCGAGCAGTACTTC.

Worth noting for this clonotype: It is likely a read error: a sequence one base away is far more abundant. The CDR3 loop reads CARAISIYNEQFF. The CDR3 coding sequence is TGTGCCAGGGCAATATCTATCTACAATGAGCAGTTCTTC. The gene calls are TRBV6-1 and TRBJ1-2, with D unresolved. The DNA end is a closer match to TRBJ2-1, so the J assignment may be wrong. Germline values: CDR1 MNHNS, CDR2 SASEGT. CDR3 size: 13 residues.

CDR3 protein: CASSWQGGGVGYTF. DNA of the CDR3: TGTGCCAGCAGTTGGCAGGGGGGCGGGGTTGGCTACACCTTC. The gene calls are TRBV6-5 and TRBJ1-2; TRBD1 aligns across 7 bases. V was pared by 4 bases and J by 7 bases, with 9 bases of the junction left unmatched. The CDR3 sequence is 14 residues long. In germline, CDR1 is MNHEY, CDR2 SVGAGI.

This clonotype is deemed medium-sized. The gene calls are TRBV24-1 and TRBJ2-1, with D perhaps TRBD1 (6 bases). Per germline, CDR1 KGHDR and CDR2 SFDVKD. This CDR3 is built from 13 residues. Between the trimmed V and J ends, which lost 4 bases and 6 bases, there was a span of 9 bases. CDR3 DNA: TGTGCCACCAGTGACGACAGGATCAATGAGCAGTTCTTC. This translates into CATSDDRINEQFF.

This rearrangement joins TRBV3-1 to TRBJ2-7; D not certain. CDR1 is LGHDT, CDR2 YNNKEL, per germline (reference sequence). The CDR3 has 14 amino acids. Trimming took off 4 bases at V and 2 bases at J, with 12 bases between the two ends. CDR3 DNA sequence: TGTGCCAGCAGCCCGGCAGGATCAACCTACGAGCAGTACTTC. Amino acid sequence: CASSPAGSTYEQYF.

This clonotype counts as medium-sized. V usage is TRBV28 and J usage is TRBJ2-1; 7 nucleotides line up with TRBD1. With V trimmed by 6 bases and J by 2 bases, 1 base remained unmatched. The CDR3 is 13 residues long. Per germline, CDR1 MDHEN and CDR2 SYDVKM. The CDR3 nucleotides are TGTGCCAGCAGCGGGACAGCCTACAATGAGCAGTTCTTC. It is translated as CASSGTAYNEQFF.

This clonotype is medium-sized. V usage is TRBV29-1 and J usage is TRBJ1-2; D is perhaps TRBD1 (5 bases). Germline CDR1 reads SQVTM; CDR2 reads ANQGSEA. V was cut by 5 bases and J by 4 bases, with 14 bases left in between. CDR3 length equals 13 residues. CDR3 region: CSVLIWGGYGYTF. DNA of the CDR3: TGCAGCGTTTTGATCTGGGGCGGCTATGGCTACACCTTC.

The table lists this clonotype with many counts. The CDR3 loop is CASSPSDRGPEAFF. As DNA, the CDR3 is TGTGCCAGCAGCCCGAGTGACAGGGGGCCTGAAGCTTTCTTT. The chain has TRBV11-2 and TRBJ1-1; TRBD1 matches at 10 bases. Trimming removed 5 bases from V and 6 bases from J; junction bases left unmatched: 6. CDR1 is SGHAT, CDR2 FQNNGV, per germline. The CDR3 loop spans 14 amino acids.

By share of the sample, this clonotype is medium-sized. This rearrangement joins TRBV29-1 to TRBJ2-7; 10 nucleotides match TRBD2. CDR1 SQVTM and CDR2 ANQGSEA come from the germline V gene. CDR3 length: 14 residues. Germline trimming cut 6 bases from V and 5 bases from J; bases unmatched to any gene: 10. The DNA for the CDR3 is TGCAGCGTCGGCCCTAGCGGGGGAAAGGACGAGCAGTACTTC. Translating it yields CSVGPSGGKDEQYF.

This chain links TRBV29-1 with TRBJ2-2; 8 nucleotides agree with TRBD2. Germline V gene lookup returns CDR1 SQVTM and CDR2 ANQGSEA. With 4 bases clipped from V and 5 bases from J, the junction kept 9 bases outside the gene matches. The length of the CDR3 is 15 residues. DNA of the CDR3: TGCAGCGTTGGGGGTCCTAGCGGGTGGACCGGGGAGCTGTTTTTT. This sequence encodes CSVGGPSGWTGELFF.

This clonotype is medium-sized in the sample. V is TRBV7-3 and J is TRBJ2-2; 8 bases fit TRBD1. Germline loops: CDR1 SGHTA, CDR2 FQGTGA. The CDR3 contains 17 residues. The ends lost 2 bases at V and 0 bases at J; junction bases unmatched: 5. CDR3 region: CASSLSHRGTNTGELFF. The CDR3 nucleotides are TGTGCCAGCAGCTTATCCCACAGGGGGACGAACACCGGGGAGCTGTTTTTT. The variable domain in full, completed from reference TRBV7-3 and TRBJ2-2, reads GAGVSQTPSNKVTEKGKYVELRCDPISGHTALYWYRQSLGQGPEFLIYFQGTGAADDSGLPNDRFFAVRPEGSVSTLKIQRTERGDSAVYLCASSLSHRGTNTGELFFGEGSRLTVL.

This clonotype qualifies as medium-sized. The chain couples TRBV7-9 to TRBJ1-1; D is unresolved. Per the germline V gene, CDR1 is SEHNR and CDR2 is FQNEAQ (reference sequence). This CDR3 spans 13 amino acids. Trimming cost V 7 bases and J 1 base, with 10 bases left between them. The CDR3, as DNA: TGTGCCAGCACCCCGAAGGAGAACACTGAAGCTTTCTTT. Its protein product is CASTPKENTEAFF.

This clonotype was observed a handful of times. The V gene is TRBV3-1, the J gene TRBJ2-2; D is uncertain. V was clipped by 0 bases and J by 7 bases, with 3 bases between them. The germline V gene has CDR1 LGHDT and CDR2 YNNKEL (reference sequence). The CDR3 extends over 12 amino acids. The CDR3: CASSQDRGELFF. CDR3 DNA sequence: TGTGCCAGCAGCCAAGATCGCGGGGAGCTGTTTTTT. Supplemented by reference TRBV3-1 and TRBJ2-2, the full variable domain reads DTAVSQTPKYLVTQMGNDKSIKCEQNLGHDTMYWYKQDSKKFLKIMFSYNNKELIINETVPNRFSPKSPDKAHLNLHINSLELGDSAVYFCASSQDRGELFFGEGSRLTVL.

This clonotype was counted at least ten times. The chain uses TRBV6-1 and TRBJ1-1; D gene unclear. The CDR3 consists of 13 residues. Per the germline V gene, CDR1 is MNHNS and CDR2 is SASEGT. Trimming left V 4 bases short and J 3 bases short, with 9 bases between. CDR3 DNA: TGTGCCAGCAGTGTAGGAGTGCACACTGAAGCTTTCTTT. Its translation is CASSVGVHTEAFF.

By its share, this clonotype is medium-sized. V usage is TRBV20-1 and J usage is TRBJ2-1; D unclear. The CDR3 consists of 17 residues. With 4 bases removed from V and 0 bases from J, the gap between germline ends came to 19 bases. Germline V lookup: CDR1 DFQATT, CDR2 SNEGSKA (reference sequence). CDR3 DNA sequence: TGCAGTGCTACCCAATTCCCCGACCTGAGCTCCTACAATGAGCAGTTCTTC. Amino acid sequence: CSATQFPDLSSYNEQFF.

This clonotype counts as medium-sized. The genes are TRBV19 and TRBJ1-5; possibly TRBD1 for D (5 bases). Trimming removed 6 bases at V and 0 bases at J, with 12 bases between. Germline V gives CDR1 LNHDA, CDR2 SQIVND (reference sequence). There are 15 residues in the CDR3. CDR3 coding DNA: TGTGCCAGTAGCGACACAGGTGGTAGCAATCAGCCCCAGCATTTT. Translation gives CASSDTGGSNQPQHF.

The chain is built from TRBV13 and TRBJ2-7; D is uncertain. Germline assignment: CDR1 PRHDT and CDR2 FYEKMQ (reference sequence). CDR3 length equals 12 residues. V was pared by 0 bases and J by 5 bases, with 5 bases between. CDR3 nucleotide sequence: TGTGCCAGCAGCTTAGGAGGGAACGAGCAGTACTTC. This gives the protein CASSLGGNEQYF.

Only a few counts were recorded for this clonotype. J is TRBJ2-7 and V is TRBV20-1, with D perhaps matching TRBD1 or TRBD2 (5 bases each). V lost 0 bases and J lost 4, with 13 bases in between. The germline V gene has CDR1 DFQATT and CDR2 SNEGSKA (reference sequence). This CDR3 is built from 14 residues. CDR3 protein: CSARDLGREYEQYF. The DNA for the CDR3 is TGCAGTGCTAGAGATTTAGGCAGGGAGTACGAGCAGTACTTC.

By share, this clonotype counts as medium-sized (0.01 to 0.1%). The gene calls are TRBV19 and TRBJ2-7; TRBD1 aligns across 7 bases. Losses at the gene ends were 5 bases for V and 1 base for J; bases not matched to a gene: 2. Germline CDR1 is LNHDA and CDR2 is SQIVND (reference sequence). The CDR3 contains 13 residues. Here the CDR3 DNA reads TGTGCCAGTAGTTACAGGGGATCCTACGAGCAGTACTTC. Amino acid sequence: CASSYRGSYEQYF.

Sample share makes this clonotype medium-sized. The chain carries TRBV29-1 and TRBJ1-1, with D hard to call. The CDR3 spans 11 residues. V dropped 4 bases and J dropped 4 bases, with 7 bases sitting between them. The germline V gene has CDR1 SQVTM and CDR2 ANQGSEA. Written as DNA, the CDR3 is TGCAGCGTTGTGTCTGGCACTGAAGCTTTCTTT. Protein: CSVVSGTEAFF.